A single sample is the source of the 28 T cell receptor beta chains below, sequenced in a study of blood T cells in healthy people across ages. Through a sample-barcoded 5' primer and a J-beta primer mix, a second PCR was run for roughly 7 to 12 cycles. MiXCR was run by TCRdb on the 5' RACE reads, yielding one entry per CDR3 protein. This sample has fewer than 800,000 distinct CDR3 sequences, with roughly 25% found just once. These data are also associated with another study on T cells of mothers and their children.

Sequencing input: blood. These receptors were taken from a boy between 5 and 17 years old in good health.

V is TRBV20-1 and J is TRBJ1-1; D unresolved. V lost 6 bases and J lost 1, with 9 bases in between. There are 12 residues in the CDR3. Germline loops: CDR1 DFQATT, CDR2 SNEGSKA (reference sequence). The CDR3 is CSAKTWNTEAFF. The CDR3 DNA is TGCAGTGCCAAAACATGGAACACTGAAGCTTTCTTT.

The sample holds a few counts of this clonotype. V is TRBV5-5 and J is TRBJ1-2; D gene uncertain. Germline CDR1 is SGHKS and CDR2 is YYEKEE (reference sequence). This CDR3 contains 14 residues. Trimming removed 1 base at V and 6 bases at J, with 13 bases between. CDR3 residues: CASSLSYRTDGYTF. The CDR3 nucleotides read TGTGCCAGCAGCTTGTCCTATCGGACTGATGGCTACACCTTC.

In this sample, this clonotype turned up many times. This rearrangement joins TRBV5-1 to TRBJ2-7; 8 bases align to TRBD1. J gave up 3 bases and V 4 bases, and 6 bases lay outside the gene matches. Looked up from germline, CDR1 is SGHRS and CDR2 is YFSETQ. This CDR3 contains 14 residues. This CDR3 is CASSIHGQGYEQYF. In DNA, the CDR3 is TGCGCCAGCAGCATTCACGGACAGGGCTACGAGCAGTACTTC. Variable domain in full (rest from reference TRBV5-1 and TRBJ2-7): KAGVTQTPRYLIKTRGQQVTLSCSPISGHRSVSWYQQTPGQGLQFLFEYFSETQRNKGNFPGRFSGRQFSNSRSEMNVSTLELGDSALYLCASSIHGQGYEQYFGPGTRLTVT.

The chain carries TRBV11-2 and TRBJ2-5; 8 bases are a match to TRBD1. The J call may be in error: the DNA end matches TRBJ2-7 better. The CDR3 length is 17 residues. Germline loops: CDR1 SGHAT, CDR2 FQNNGV. CDR3 loop: CASSLLLQGANSHEQYF. The CDR3 coding sequence is TGTGCCAGCAGCTTATTGCTGCAGGGGGCGAACTCTCACGAGCAGTACTTC.

The chain joins TRBV7-2 to TRBJ1-1, with 7 bases identical to TRBD1. V lost 0 bases and J lost 3; bases outside the gene matches: 7. Germline CDR1 SGHTA, CDR2 FQGNSA. CDR3 size: 16 residues. This CDR3 is CASSLAGQGGYTEAFF. The DNA for the CDR3 is TGTGCCAGCAGCTTAGCAGGTCAGGGGGGATACACTGAAGCTTTCTTT. The full variable domain, completed using reference TRBV7-2 and TRBJ1-1, is GAGVSQSPSNKVTEKGKDVELRCDPISGHTALYWYRQSLGQGLEFLIYFQGNSAPDKSGLPSDRFSAERTGGSVSTLTIQRTQQEDSAVYLCASSLAGQGGYTEAFFGQGTRLTVV.

The chain's CDR3 is CASRELAGALSNEQFF. The CDR3 bases are TGTGCCAGCAGGGAGCTAGCGGGGGCCCTAAGCAATGAGCAGTTCTTC. The gene calls are TRBV28 and TRBJ2-1; 10 nucleotides agree with TRBD2. The J segment lost 6 bases and the V segment lost 6 bases, leaving 11 bases of the junction unmatched. The CDR3 is 16 amino acids. Germline CDR1 is MDHEN and CDR2 is SYDVKM. The whole variable domain, filled in from reference TRBV28 and TRBJ2-1, reads DVKVTQSSRYLVKRTGEKVFLECVQDMDHENMFWYRQDPGLGLRLIYFSYDVKMKEKGDIPEGYSVSREKKERFSLILESASTNQTSMYLCASRELAGALSNEQFFGPGTRLTVL.

This clonotype came up many times. The chain couples TRBV6-1 to TRBJ2-7; no clear D gene. The CDR3 totals 12 residues. The V gene's germline CDR1 is MNHNS and CDR2 SASEGT. The V end was cut by 5 bases, the J end by 0 bases, with 5 bases between. The CDR3 DNA reads as TGTGCCAGCAGTATAAACTCCTACGAGCAGTACTTC. It specifies CASSINSYEQYF.

This clonotype has just a few counts. V usage is TRBV7-9 and J usage is TRBJ1-2, with 8 bases identical to TRBD1. This CDR3 has 14 amino acids. V shed 6 bases and J 8 bases; nucleotides not matched to a gene: 11. CDR1 is SEHNR and CDR2 is FQNEAQ in the germline V gene (reference sequence). The CDR3 loop reads CASSSDRVKNGYTF. In DNA form, the CDR3 reads TGTGCCAGCAGTTCGGACAGGGTTAAGAACGGCTACACCTTC.

The sample holds a few counts of this clonotype. V usage is TRBV9 and J usage is TRBJ2-5; D is undetermined. Germline values: CDR1 SGDLS, CDR2 YYNGEE. This CDR3 comprises 13 residues. V was clipped by 3 bases and J by 0 bases, with 6 bases between them. CDR3 sequence: CASSARDQETQYF. For the CDR3, the DNA is TGTGCCAGCAGCGCCCGGGACCAAGAGACCCAGTACTTC.

The sample holds a few counts of this clonotype. The chain uses TRBV6-1 and TRBJ2-6; tentative D call: TRBD1 (5 bases). The CDR3 is 16 residues long. V lost 3 bases to trimming and J lost 0 bases, with 9 bases between them. CDR1 is MNHNS and CDR2 is SASEGT in the germline V gene. CDR3 region: CASSDLGVSGANVLTF. CDR3 coding DNA: TGTGCCAGCAGTGACTTAGGGGTCTCTGGGGCCAACGTCCTGACTTTC.

This clonotype has more than one count but fewer than ten. V usage is TRBV6-1 and J usage is TRBJ2-5; D is perhaps TRBD1 (6 bases). The CDR3 totals 14 residues. The germline V and J ends were trimmed by 1 base and 5 bases, with 11 bases remaining between them. Looked up from germline, CDR1 is MNHNS and CDR2 is SASEGT. The CDR3 DNA is TGTGCCAGCAGTGAAGGGGGGCCTCGGGAGACCCAGTACTTC. Residues: CASSEGGPRETQYF.

This clonotype turned up a few times. The chain links TRBV29-1 to TRBJ2-5; 10 bases are a match to TRBD1. Germline-derived CDR1 and CDR2 are SQVTM and ANQGSEA. This CDR3 region has 13 residues. V was clipped by 7 bases and J by 5 bases; unmatched bases: 7. The CDR3 sequence is CSARQGAKETQYF. For the CDR3, the DNA is TGCAGCGCACGACAGGGGGCGAAGGAGACCCAGTACTTC.

This clonotype was counted at least ten times. V and J are TRBV29-1 and TRBJ2-5; D not resolved. This CDR3 spans 13 amino acids. Per the germline V gene, CDR1 is SQVTM and CDR2 is ANQGSEA. V lost 4 bases and J lost 2, with 11 bases in between. CDR3 nucleotide sequence: TGCAGCGTTGGGAAATCTGCACAAGAGACCCAGTACTTC. It codes for CSVGKSAQETQYF.

In this sample, this clonotype turned up a few times. This chain uses TRBV27 with TRBJ1-3; D not resolved. V dropped 4 bases and J dropped 2 bases, with 9 bases sitting between them. Germline CDR1 MNHEY, CDR2 SMNVEV (reference sequence). The CDR3 totals 14 residues. The CDR3 reads CASSSAGPGNTIYF. Written as DNA, the CDR3 is TGTGCCAGCAGTTCTGCTGGACCTGGAAACACCATATATTTT.

The rearrangement links TRBV25-1 to TRBJ2-5, with 11 positions matching TRBD2. Matching the DNA end better, TRBJ2-1 makes the J call doubtful. The CDR3 totals 16 residues. The germline V gene has CDR1 MGHDK and CDR2 SYGVNS. CDR3 nucleotide sequence: TGTGCCAGCAGTGACCCGGGACTAGCGGCCTACAATGAGCAGTTCTTC. It translates to CASSDPGLAAYNEQFF.

About this clonotype itself: Compared with germline, one end of the junction differs, possibly owing to a read error. This chain joins TRBV25-1 and TRBJ2-5; tentatively, D is TRBD1 (5 bases). Germline V gives CDR1 MGHDK, CDR2 SYGVNS. CDR3 length equals 19 residues. This CDR3 reads CASSEPRTAVSLGEETRYF. The CDR3 DNA follows: TGTGCCAGCAGTGAGCCTCGTACCGCGGTGTCCCTAGGGGAAGAGACCCGGTACTTC.

This clonotype was observed at least ten times. V usage is TRBV5-5 and J usage is TRBJ1-5; 9 nucleotides align to TRBD1. In germline, CDR1 is SGHKS, CDR2 YYEKEE (reference sequence). The CDR3 runs to 16 residues. V was pared by 4 bases and J by 5 bases, with 10 bases of the junction left unmatched. This CDR3 is CASSPSRDRAYQPQHF. The CDR3 DNA reads TGTGCCAGCAGCCCGTCCCGGGACAGGGCTTATCAGCCCCAGCATTTT.

The rearrangement uses TRBV13 and TRBJ2-5, with 9 bases matching TRBD1. Germline CDR1 is PRHDT and CDR2 is FYEKMQ (reference sequence). CDR3 length: 17 residues. V was clipped by 1 base and J by 1 base; unmatched bases: 7. The CDR3 here is CASSLASYRGPQETQYF. In nucleotides, the CDR3 is TGTGCCAGCAGCTTAGCGAGCTACAGGGGGCCCCAAGAGACCCAGTACTTC. The whole variable domain, remainder taken from reference TRBV13 and TRBJ2-5, is AAGVIQSPRHLIKEKRETATLKCYPIPRHDTVYWYQQGPGQDPQFLISFYEKMQSDKGSIPDRFSAQQFSDYHSELNMSSLELGDSALYFCASSLASYRGPQETQYFGPGTRLLVL.

The rearrangement uses TRBV4-1 and TRBJ2-7; tentatively, D is TRBD1 (6 bases). The germline V and J ends were trimmed by 4 bases and 0 bases, with 10 bases remaining between them. The CDR3 covers 14 residues. Germline V gene data show CDR1 as MGHRA and CDR2 as YSYEKL. CDR3 sequence reads: CASSPGQFSYEQYF. The CDR3 bases are TGCGCCAGCAGCCCCGGACAGTTCTCCTACGAGCAGTACTTC.

This chain uses TRBV12-3 or TRBV12-4 with TRBJ2-1; D call uncertain. The CDR3 has 12 amino acids. Trimming took off 6 bases at V and 10 bases at J, with 13 bases between the two ends. CDR3 sequence: CASSSDRREQFF. CDR3 bases: TGTGCCAGCAGCTCGGACCGTAGGGAGCAGTTCTTC.

This clonotype appeared once. The chain combines TRBV6-2 or TRBV6-3 with TRBJ1-5, with 10 positions matching TRBD1. V gave up 8 bases and J gave up 6 bases; unmatched junction bases: 7. The CDR3 is made up of 14 amino acids. Germline V gene lookup returns CDR1 MNHEY and CDR2 SVGEGT. CDR3 region: CASFGTGDTQPQHF. For the CDR3, the DNA is TGTGCCAGCTTCGGGACAGGGGATACTCAGCCCCAGCATTTT.

The V and J genes are TRBV2 and TRBJ2-2, with D possibly being TRBD1 (6 bases). V was pared by 7 bases and J by 5 bases, with 11 bases between. Germline CDR1 reads SNHLY; CDR2 reads FYNNEI. CDR3 length equals 13 residues. The CDR3 reads CASNRAETGELFF. The CDR3 nucleotides read TGTGCCAGCAACAGGGCTGAAACCGGGGAGCTGTTTTTT.

The chain joins TRBV9 to TRBJ2-3; 10 nucleotides line up with TRBD2. CDR1 is SGDLS and CDR2 is YYNGEE in the germline V gene. The CDR3 sequence is 16 residues long. Trimming cost V 2 bases and J 2 bases; bases outside gene matches: 5. The CDR3 DNA reads as TGTGCCAGCAGCGTTGAAGCGGGAGGGTTCACAGATACGCAGTATTTT. Amino acids: CASSVEAGGFTDTQYF.

The chain uses TRBV6-5 and TRBJ2-7, with D perhaps matching TRBD2 (5 bases). Germline values: CDR1 MNHEY, CDR2 SVGAGI. V dropped 4 bases and J dropped 4 bases, with 17 bases sitting between them. CDR3 length: 15 amino acids. The CDR3 nucleotides read TGTGCCAGCAGTTCCCTAATGAGGGAGTCGTACGAGCAGTACTTC. It encodes CASSSLMRESYEQYF.

For the CDR3, the DNA is TGTGCCAGCAATGGGTTCAATGAGCAGTTCTTC. Its protein product is CASNGFNEQFF. The chain couples TRBV12-3 or TRBV12-4 to TRBJ2-1; the D is unclear. This CDR3 comprises 11 residues. Trimming took off 7 bases at V and 6 bases at J, with 7 bases between the two ends.

This clonotype was observed a handful of times. The V gene is TRBV10-1, the J gene TRBJ2-2; 7 bases agree with TRBD2. With 3 bases clipped from V and 2 bases from J, the junction kept 6 bases outside the gene matches. CDR1 and CDR2 (germline): WNHNN, SYGVQD (reference sequence). The CDR3 runs 16 residues. CDR3 sequence: CASSEFPGGNTGELFF. The CDR3 DNA reads TGCGCCAGCAGTGAATTTCCGGGGGGTAACACCGGGGAGCTGTTTTTT.

This clonotype occurred a few times. The genes are TRBV7-2 and TRBJ2-1; D perhaps matches TRBD2 (6 bases). Germline CDR1 reads SGHTA; CDR2 reads FQGNSA. V lost 0 bases and J lost 4, with 13 bases in between. This CDR3 is 16 amino acids long. The CDR3 region has the DNA TGTGCCAGCAGCTTAGCGCCCGGGGGAAAATACAATGAGCAGTTCTTC. Protein product: CASSLAPGGKYNEQFF.

The chain uses TRBV20-1 and TRBJ1-1; no clear D. This CDR3 has 13 amino acids. The V end lost 1 base, the J end lost 0 bases, and 6 bases lay between the germline ends. Germline assignment: CDR1 DFQATT and CDR2 SNEGSKA (reference sequence). This CDR3 is CSARAVLNTEAFF. DNA for the CDR3: TGCAGTGCTAGAGCGGTTTTGAACACTGAAGCTTTCTTT.